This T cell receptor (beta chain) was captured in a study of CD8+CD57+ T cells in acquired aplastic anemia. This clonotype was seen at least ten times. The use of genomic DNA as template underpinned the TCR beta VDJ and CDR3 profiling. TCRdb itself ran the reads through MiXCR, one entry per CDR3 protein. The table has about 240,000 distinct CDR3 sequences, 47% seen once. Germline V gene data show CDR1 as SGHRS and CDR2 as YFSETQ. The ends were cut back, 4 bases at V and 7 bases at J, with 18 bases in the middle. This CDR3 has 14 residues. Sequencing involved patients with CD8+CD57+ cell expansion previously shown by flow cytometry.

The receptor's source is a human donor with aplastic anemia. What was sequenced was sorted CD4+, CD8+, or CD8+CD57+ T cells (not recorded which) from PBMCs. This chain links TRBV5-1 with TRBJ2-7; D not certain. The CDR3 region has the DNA TGCGCCAGCAGCCCCGACTCGGCCACCGGAGAGCAGTACTTC. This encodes CASSPDSATGEQYF.